What follows are 2 T cell receptor beta chains derived from one specimen sequenced in a study of post-analysis software for immune sequencing data. Findings and caveats of the study: TRBV5-6, TRBV5-1 and TRBV20-1 were among roughly 5 TRBV segments more frequent in patients than controls.

The authors incorporated unique molecular identifiers into the TCR beta cDNA libraries. From the PCR reads, TCRdb called clonotypes with MiXCR, one entry per CDR3 protein. The table lists about 820,000 distinct CDR3 sequences, roughly half of them singletons. These receptors are not linked to any known antigen. The sample comprised blood. The receptor set was obtained from a girl between 10 and 17 years old with multiple sclerosis.

V gene TRBV5-1 combines with J gene TRBJ2-7; D remains unclear. Germline assignment: CDR1 SGHRS and CDR2 YFSETQ. The CDR3 is 14 residues long. Trimming stripped 0 bases from V and 1 base from J, with 8 bases between. CDR3 in DNA: TGCGCCAGCAGCTTGGCTGGAAAGTCCTACGAGCAGTACTTC. Translating gives CASSLAGKSYEQYF.

This clonotype was observed a single time. This sequence joins TRBV6-6 and TRBJ2-1, with 12 nucleotides matching TRBD2. Germline V CDR1 and CDR2: MNHNY, SVGAGI (reference sequence). J was trimmed by 9 bases and V by 6 bases; bases with no gene match: 12. The CDR3 sequence is 16 residues long. The CDR3 spells CASSSSTSGGRGEQFF. For the CDR3, the DNA is TGTGCCAGCAGCTCAAGCACTAGCGGGGGGCGAGGTGAGCAGTTCTTC.